The 32 T cell receptor beta chains presented below share a single source sample, sequenced in a study of blood T cell repertoires in COVID-19. Libraries were prepared by immunoSEQ multiplex PCR; TCRdb keeps only in-frame clonotypes and omits some of them. The repertoire holds over 85,000 clones, with more than 75% as singletons. The sequenced sample was peripheral blood. Every receptor here comes from an elderly woman with active COVID-19.

The chain employs TRBV7-9 and TRBJ2-4; tentative D call: TRBD2 (6 bases). Germline loops: CDR1 SEHNR, CDR2 FQNEAQ (reference sequence). The CDR3 totals 16 residues. Deletions cut 4 bases from V and 4 bases from J, with 17 bases between. CDR3 nucleotide sequence: TGTGCCAGCAGCTCCCCTCGCGGCGGGGCAAAAAACATTCAGTACTTC. Its protein product is CASSSPRGGAKNIQYF. The full variable domain, its missing parts supplied by reference TRBV7-9 and TRBJ2-4, is DTGVSQNPRHKITKRGQNVTFRCDPISEHNRLYWYRQTLGQGPEFLTYFQNEAQLEKSRLLSDRFSAERPKGSFSTLEIQRTEQGDSAMYLCASSSPRGGAKNIQYFGAGTRLSVL.

This chain uses TRBV7-6 with TRBJ2-3; 11 bases fit TRBD2. With 5 bases clipped from V and 6 bases from J, the junction kept 10 bases outside the gene matches. The CDR3 contains 16 residues. Germline V lookup: CDR1 SGHVS, CDR2 FNYEAQ. CDR3 in amino acids: CASSLGLAGGADTQYF. The CDR3 DNA reads as TGTGCCAGCAGCCTCGGGTTAGCGGGAGGGGCGGATACGCAGTATTTT.

This chain connects TRBV30 to TRBJ1-1; D ambiguous. V was clipped by 2 bases and J by 5 bases, with 12 bases between them. From germline, CDR1 is GTSNPN and CDR2 SVGIG (reference sequence). This CDR3 spans 13 amino acids. In DNA form, the CDR3 reads TGTGCCTGGAGTTCCCTTACGGGGACTGAAGCTTTCTTT. It encodes CAWSSLTGTEAFF.

The genes are TRBV28 and TRBJ1-4; D remains ambiguous. The germline V and J ends were trimmed by 8 bases and 3 bases, with 13 bases remaining between them. This CDR3 is built from 14 residues. Germline V gene sequence: CDR1 MDHEN, CDR2 SYDVKM. For the CDR3, the DNA is TGTGCCAGCCGATCAGGAGGGTCTAATGAAAAACTGTTTTTT. Translation: CASRSGGSNEKLFF.

J is TRBJ1-5 and V is TRBV5-5; the D is unclear. Deletions cut 3 bases from V and 0 bases from J, with 10 bases between. The CDR3 is 15 amino acids. The germline V gene has CDR1 SGHKS and CDR2 YYEKEE (reference sequence). CDR3 residues: CASSSEVFSNQPQHF. The CDR3 coding sequence is TGTGCCAGCAGCTCGGAGGTTTTTAGCAATCAGCCCCAGCATTTT.

This rearrangement joins TRBV23-1 to TRBJ1-1, with 8 bases aligning to TRBD1. TRBV23-1 is an open reading frame whose function is uncertain. The V segment lost 4 bases and the J segment 3 bases; nucleotides outside the gene matches: 13. This CDR3 region has 17 residues. The CDR3 region is CASSLRQGRVWDTEAFF. The CDR3 nucleotides are TGCGCCAGCAGTCTGCGACAGGGGCGGGTTTGGGACACTGAAGCTTTCTTT.

The genes are TRBV18 and TRBJ2-7; TRBD1 might be the D (6 bases). Germline-derived CDR1 and CDR2 are KGHSH and LQKENI. This CDR3 contains 14 residues. The V gene lost 4 bases and the J gene lost 2 bases, with 12 bases spanning the gap. DNA of the CDR3: TGTGCCAGCTCACGTGAGGACAGCCCCTACGAGCAGTACTTC. The encoded protein is CASSREDSPYEQYF. Combining the CDR3 with reference TRBV18 and TRBJ2-7 gives the whole variable domain NAGVMQNPRHLVRRRGQEARLRCSPMKGHSHVYWYRQLPEEGLKFMVYLQKENIIDESGMPKERFSAEFPKEGPSILRIQQVVRGDSAAYFCASSREDSPYEQYFGPGTRLTVT.

The count of this clone is one. The gene calls are TRBV6-2 or TRBV6-3 and TRBJ2-7; tentatively, D is TRBD1 (6 bases). The V end lost 0 bases, the J end lost 6 bases, and 9 bases lay between the germline ends. Germline-derived CDR1 and CDR2 are MNHEY and SVGEGT. The CDR3 has 13 residues. As DNA, the CDR3 is TGTGCCAGCAGTTACTCGGGGGCCCTCGAGCAGTACTTC. Amino acids: CASSYSGALEQYF.

V gene TRBV7-3 combines with J gene TRBJ1-5; D possibly corresponds to TRBD1 (5 bases). The V gene lost 5 bases and the J gene lost 1 base, with 9 bases spanning the gap. Germline V CDR1 and CDR2: SGHTA, FQGTGA. There are 14 residues in the CDR3. Here the CDR3 reads CASSTRGSNQPQHF. The DNA of the CDR3 is TGTGCCAGCAGCACAAGGGGCAGCAATCAGCCCCAGCATTTT.

The chain recombines TRBV29-1 with TRBJ1-5; the D is unclear. Germline CDR1 is SQVTM and CDR2 is ANQGSEA. The CDR3 totals 14 residues. V lost 8 bases and J 1 base, leaving 15 bases between the germline ends. CDR3 amino acids: CSPRRRLSNQPQHF. Written as DNA, the CDR3 is TGCAGCCCGCGGCGTCGGCTGAGCAATCAGCCCCAGCATTTT.

V gene TRBV25-1 combines with J gene TRBJ1-1; perhaps TRBD1 as D (6 bases). Germline V gene sequence: CDR1 MGHDK, CDR2 SYGVNS. Trimming removed 5 bases from V and 4 bases from J, with 17 bases in between. The CDR3 is 15 residues long. The CDR3 here is CASSLQGRVGTEAFF. CDR3 DNA: TGTGCCAGCAGTCTCCAGGGGCGGGTGGGCACTGAAGCTTTCTTT.

The chain uses TRBV6-5 and TRBJ2-3; weak D call: TRBD2 (5 bases). The length of the CDR3 is 15 residues. V lost 2 bases, J lost 0 bases, and 9 bases lay in between. Germline V gene sequence: CDR1 MNHEY, CDR2 SVGAGI. DNA of the CDR3: TGTGCCAGCAGTTACATTTGGACTAGCACAGATACGCAGTATTTT. As protein: CASSYIWTSTDTQYF.

The chain links TRBV18 to TRBJ2-5, with unresolved D. Germline CDR1 reads KGHSH; CDR2 reads LQKENI. Trimming left V 3 bases short and J 5 bases short, with 10 bases between. The CDR3 length is 13 residues. This chain's CDR3 is CASSPSSQETQYF. As DNA, the CDR3 is TGTGCCAGCTCACCTTCCTCGCAGGAGACCCAGTACTTC. Filled out from reference TRBV18 and TRBJ2-5, the complete variable domain reads NAGVMQNPRHLVRRRGQEARLRCSPMKGHSHVYWYRQLPEEGLKFMVYLQKENIIDESGMPKERFSAEFPKEGPSILRIQQVVRGDSAAYFCASSPSSQETQYFGPGTRLLVL.

This clone came up once. The genes are TRBV4-2 and TRBJ2-7, with 7 nucleotides matching TRBD1. CDR1 is LGHNA and CDR2 is YNFKEQ in the germline V gene. This CDR3 comprises 15 residues. Unmatched junction bases numbered 11, after V lost 6 bases and J lost 3 bases. CDR3 residues: CASRGSDRHNYEQYF. In DNA form, the CDR3 reads TGTGCCAGCAGGGGGTCGGACAGGCACAACTACGAGCAGTACTTC.

V gene TRBV2 combines with J gene TRBJ2-1; 8 nucleotides align to TRBD1. J was trimmed by 2 bases and V by 6 bases; bases with no gene match: 6. Looked up from germline, CDR1 is SNHLY and CDR2 is FYNNEI. CDR3 size: 15 residues. Here the CDR3 DNA reads TGTGCCAGCAGGGTCAGGACAGGGACCTACAATGAGCAGTTCTTC. Protein product: CASRVRTGTYNEQFF.

This chain connects TRBV5-1 to TRBJ2-7; 10 bases align to TRBD1. J lost 4 bases, V lost 5 bases, and 3 bases had no gene match. Germline CDR1 and CDR2: SGHRS and YFSETQ. This CDR3 spans 13 amino acids. CDR3: CASRTGGAYEQYF. As DNA, the CDR3 is TGCGCCAGCAGGACAGGGGGCGCGTACGAGCAGTACTTC.

This chain connects TRBV5-8 to TRBJ1-3; D is unclear. Germline values: CDR1 SGHTS, CDR2 YDEGEE. The germline V and J ends were trimmed by 0 bases and 0 bases, with 4 bases remaining between them. This CDR3 is built from 14 residues. The DNA of the CDR3 is TGTGCCAGCAGCTTGGTTCGCTCTGGAAACACCATATATTTT. Residues: CASSLVRSGNTIYF.

This chain connects TRBV6-6 to TRBJ1-1; D call uncertain. The germline V gene has CDR1 MNHNY and CDR2 SVGAGI (reference sequence). This CDR3 spans 13 amino acids. V lost 10 bases, J lost 6 bases, and 18 bases lay in between. The DNA of the CDR3 is TGTGCCACCAAACAGAATAATATCGCTGAAGCTTTCTTT. This sequence encodes CATKQNNIAEAFF.

The CDR3 bases are TGTGCCAGCAGCTCTTGGACTAGCGGGAGGGCCGAGCAGTTCTTC. It encodes CASSSWTSGRAEQFF. V gene TRBV9 combines with J gene TRBJ2-1; 15 bases line up with TRBD2. The junction had 6 bases not matched to a gene; V was cut back by 4 bases and J by 10 bases. CDR1 and CDR2 (germline): SGDLS, YYNGEE. The CDR3 is 15 amino acids.

Only a few counts were recorded for this clone. V usage is TRBV7-9 and J usage is TRBJ1-4, with 7 positions matching TRBD1. V lost 5 bases to trimming and J lost 7 bases; unmatched junction nucleotides: 7. Germline loops: CDR1 SEHNR, CDR2 FQNEAQ (reference sequence). The CDR3 contains 14 residues. The CDR3 sequence is CASSDTGEVEKLFF. CDR3 in DNA: TGTGCCAGCAGCGACACAGGGGAGGTTGAAAAACTGTTTTTT.

J is TRBJ2-2 and V is TRBV12-5, with 9 positions matching TRBD1. Trimming removed 1 base from V and 3 bases from J; junction bases left unmatched: 0. The CDR3 runs 15 residues. CDR1 LGHNT and CDR2 FRNRAP come from the germline V gene. CDR3 bases: TGTGCTAGTGGTTTGGGACAGGGGGACACCGGGGAGCTGTTTTTT. It codes for CASGLGQGDTGELFF. The entire variable domain, with the rest obtained from reference TRBV12-5 and TRBJ2-2, is as follows: DARVTQTPRHKVTEMGQEVTMRCQPILGHNTVFWYRQTMMQGLELLAYFRNRAPLDDSGMPKDRFSAEMPDATLATLKIQPSEPRDSAVYFCASGLGQGDTGELFFGEGSRLTVL.

The J gene is TRBJ1-1, the V gene TRBV28, with 9 bases identical to TRBD1. Germline V gene sequence: CDR1 MDHEN, CDR2 SYDVKM. J was trimmed by 4 bases and V by 4 bases; bases with no gene match: 7. This CDR3 contains 15 residues. CDR3: CASSYHRGLGTEAFF. In nucleotides, the CDR3 is TGTGCCAGCAGTTATCACAGGGGGCTGGGCACTGAAGCTTTCTTT.

This chain joins TRBV19 and TRBJ1-5; TRBD1 agrees at 8 bases. V dropped 5 bases and J dropped 5; count of bases not matched to a gene: 11. The CDR3 covers 16 residues. Germline V gives CDR1 LNHDA, CDR2 SQIVND (reference sequence). The CDR3 loop reads CASSWIQGVRDQPQHF. The CDR3 DNA reads TGTGCCAGTAGTTGGATACAGGGGGTACGCGATCAGCCCCAGCATTTT.

This clone came up a few times. V usage is TRBV7-8 and J usage is TRBJ2-6, with 7 bases identical to TRBD1. This CDR3 spans 16 amino acids. CDR1 is SGHVS and CDR2 is FQNEAQ in the germline V gene. V lost 5 bases and J lost 0; bases outside the gene matches: 4. The CDR3 protein is CASSNNRGSGANVLTF. In nucleotides, the CDR3 is TGTGCCAGCAGCAATAACAGGGGCTCTGGGGCCAACGTCCTGACTTTC.

Notes on this clone: Other DNA variants within this sample encode the same CDR3. The chain joins TRBV18 to TRBJ2-7, with TRBD1 matching over 7 bases. This CDR3 contains 13 residues. The germline V gene has CDR1 KGHSH and CDR2 LQKENI. With 3 bases clipped from V and 2 bases from J, the junction kept 1 base outside the gene matches. This CDR3 reads CASSPGQPYEQYF. The CDR3 bases are TGTGCCAGCTCACCGGGACAGCCCTACGAGCAGTACTTC.

The chain has TRBV7-8 and TRBJ1-2; tentative D call: TRBD1 (5 bases). CDR1 SGHVS and CDR2 FQNEAQ come from the germline V gene. Trimming pared 5 bases from V and 1 base from J, leaving 17 bases between. The CDR3 has 16 residues. The CDR3: CASSRGHTNLNYGYTF. CDR3 nucleotide sequence: TGTGCCAGCAGCCGCGGACACACCAACCTTAACTATGGCTACACCTTC.

This rearrangement joins TRBV7-2 to TRBJ2-1, with 10 bases aligning to TRBD2. This CDR3 contains 15 residues. Germline CDR1 reads SGHTA; CDR2 reads FQGNSA. Germline trimming cut 4 bases from V and 6 bases from J; bases unmatched to any gene: 6. In DNA form, the CDR3 reads TGTGCCAGCAGCTCCGGACTAGCGGCCCTCAATGAGCAGTTCTTC. It is translated as CASSSGLAALNEQFF.

The V call is TRBV27, the J call TRBJ2-1; D is possibly TRBD2 (5 bases). The CDR3 has 14 amino acids. V was trimmed by 7 bases and J by 8 bases, leaving 18 bases between them. Per germline, CDR1 MNHEY and CDR2 SMNVEV (reference sequence). CDR3 DNA: TGTGCCAGCAACAGCAGACTAAATGGCCATGAGCAGTTCTTC. Encoded protein: CASNSRLNGHEQFF.

This chain joins TRBV29-1 and TRBJ2-1; 10 nucleotides match TRBD1. Germline V gives CDR1 SQVTM, CDR2 ANQGSEA. The CDR3 contains 14 residues. The V gene end was trimmed by 6 bases and the J gene end by 4 bases; junction bases not matched to a gene: 6. The CDR3 sequence is CSVEGQGIYNEQFF. DNA of the CDR3: TGCAGCGTCGAGGGACAGGGGATATACAATGAGCAGTTCTTC.

The chain recombines TRBV23-1 with TRBJ1-2, with 7 bases aligning to TRBD1. TRBV23-1 is assigned to the ORF class and has an uncertain function. The CDR3 consists of 16 residues. V shed 0 bases, J shed 3 bases, and the junction held 7 bases outside the gene matches. The CDR3 loop reads CASSQSMTGLDYGYTF. The CDR3 nucleotides read TGCGCCAGCAGTCAATCGATGACAGGGCTGGACTATGGCTACACCTTC.

The chain couples TRBV28 to TRBJ1-4; 10 positions match TRBD1. The CDR3 extends over 15 amino acids. Germline V lookup: CDR1 MDHEN, CDR2 SYDVKM. Trimming at V came to 5 bases and at J to 8 bases, leaving 8 bases not matched to a gene. The CDR3 DNA is TGTGCCAGCAGTCCGACGACAGGGGGCTCAGAAAAACTGTTTTTT. This encodes CASSPTTGGSEKLFF.

This chain joins TRBV7-9 and TRBJ1-3; 9 bases align to TRBD1. The CDR3 is made up of 14 amino acids. Germline CDR1 and CDR2: SEHNR and FQNEAQ (reference sequence). V lost 8 bases and J lost 0; bases outside the gene matches: 2. For the CDR3, the DNA is TGTGCCAGCGAGACAGGGGGCTCTGGAAACACCATATATTTT. This codes for CASETGGSGNTIYF. The complete variable domain, with remaining parts taken from reference TRBV7-9 and TRBJ1-3, reads DTGVSQNPRHKITKRGQNVTFRCDPISEHNRLYWYRQTLGQGPEFLTYFQNEAQLEKSRLLSDRFSAERPKGSFSTLEIQRTEQGDSAMYLCASETGGSGNTIYFGEGSWLTVV.